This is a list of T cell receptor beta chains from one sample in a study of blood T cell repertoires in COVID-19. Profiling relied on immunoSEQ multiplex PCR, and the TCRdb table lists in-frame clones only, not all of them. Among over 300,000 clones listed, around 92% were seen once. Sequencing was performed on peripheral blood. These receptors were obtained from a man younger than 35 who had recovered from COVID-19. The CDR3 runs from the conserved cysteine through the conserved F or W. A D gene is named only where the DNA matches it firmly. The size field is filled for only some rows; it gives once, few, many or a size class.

TGTGCCAGCATTGGCCAGGGGGCCGGGTATGGCTACACCTTC	CASIGQGAGYGYTF	TRBV6-5	TRBD1	-	TRBJ1-2
TGTGCCAGCAGTTTCAGGACAGGGGCTAATGGCTACACCTTC	CASSFRTGANGYTF	TRBV27	TRBD1	-	TRBJ1-2
TGTGCCAGCGCAGTAGCAGGGGCGGTAACTAATGAAAAACTGTTTTTT	CASAVAGAVTNEKLFF	TRBV2	-	-	TRBJ1-4
TGTGCCAGCAGTCCCCTTCTTAATTCACCCCTCCACTTT	CASSPLLNSPLHF	TRBV28	-	-	TRBJ1-6
TGCGCCAGCAGCCAAGTTCATGGCAGGGGGACCGGGGCCAACGTCCTGACTTTC	CASSQVHGRGTGANVLTF	TRBV4-3	TRBD1	-	TRBJ2-6
TGTGCCTGGGGGTTCGGGACAAGAGGGACTGAAGCTTTCTTT	CAWGFGTRGTEAFF	TRBV30	-	-	TRBJ1-1
TGTGCCAGCAGTTTGAAGCGGGGGGCCTTCAATGAGCAGTTCTTC	CASSLKRGAFNEQFF	TRBV27	TRBD2	once	TRBJ2-1
TGCGCCAGCAGCTTGGGGGACAGGGCGGATGGCTACACCTTC	CASSLGDRADGYTF	TRBV5-1	TRBD1	-	TRBJ1-2
TGTGCCAGCAGCCCTACAGGAGCCAATGAAAAACTGTTTTTT	CASSPTGANEKLFF	TRBV7-3	-	-	TRBJ1-4
TGCGCCAGCAGCCCGGACAGGTCAACTAATGAAAAACTGTTTTTT	CASSPDRSTNEKLFF	TRBV5-1	TRBD1	-	TRBJ1-4
TGTGCCAGCACCCGAGACAGGAACACTGAAGCTTTCTTT	CASTRDRNTEAFF	TRBV6-5	-	-	TRBJ1-1
TGTGCCAGCAGTTACTACGGGACAGGGGACGAGCAGTACTTC	CASSYYGTGDEQYF	TRBV6-5	TRBD1	-	TRBJ2-7
TGCGCCAGCAGCCAAGATTACGAGCCAGATACGCAGTATTTT	CASSQDYEPDTQYF	TRBV4-1	-	-	TRBJ2-3